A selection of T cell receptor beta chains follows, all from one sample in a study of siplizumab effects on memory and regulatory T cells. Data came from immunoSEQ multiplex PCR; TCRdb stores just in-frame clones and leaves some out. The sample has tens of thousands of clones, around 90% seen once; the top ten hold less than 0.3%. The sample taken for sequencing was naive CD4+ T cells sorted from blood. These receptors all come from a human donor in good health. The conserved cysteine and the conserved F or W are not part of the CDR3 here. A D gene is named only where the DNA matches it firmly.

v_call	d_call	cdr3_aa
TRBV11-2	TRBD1	ASSPGTGFLYNEQF
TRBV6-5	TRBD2	ASKMGLVVGELF
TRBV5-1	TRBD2	ASSILAGGRTDTQY
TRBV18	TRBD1	ASSPDRDGTDTQY
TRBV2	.	ASSVNSPHTDTQY
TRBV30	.	AWMTPFGTLEATNEKLF
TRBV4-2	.	ASSQDGGSTDTQY
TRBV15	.	ATSRQGGGSPLH
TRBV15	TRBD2	ATSSRTRNNEQF
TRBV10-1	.	ASSDRENEQY
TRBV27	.	ASSWQDESPLH
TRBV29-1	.	IAKGRFGETQY
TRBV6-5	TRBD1	ASSYSDRGYGYT
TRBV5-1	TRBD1	ASSLGTGNNEQF
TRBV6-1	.	ASSEWRPGLVLSYNSPLH
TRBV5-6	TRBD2	ASTPGLAGGTGELF
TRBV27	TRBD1	ASSLWTGVTDTQY
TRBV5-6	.	ASSLGPQETQY
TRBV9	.	ASSVGGGLTGELF
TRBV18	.	ASSPTEGGGYT
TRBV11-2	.	ASSFRESTEAF
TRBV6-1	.	ASSGGVGNQPQH
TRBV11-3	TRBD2	ASSLGSGGGTDTQY
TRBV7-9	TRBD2	ASSPVTSAPAEQY
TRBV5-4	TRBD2	ASSPLTSGGANEQF
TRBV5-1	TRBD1	ASSFTGASYNEQF
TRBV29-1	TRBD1	SAYGQGYGYT
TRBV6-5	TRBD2	ASSRLAGHEQY
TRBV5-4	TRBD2	ASSLDSSGRVNEQF
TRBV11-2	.	ASSLSRGLGTEAF
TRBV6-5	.	ASKKDSLNTEAF
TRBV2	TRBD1	ASSSTGDEQY
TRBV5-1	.	ASSLGQGNEKLF
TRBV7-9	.	ASSLEGWSYEQY
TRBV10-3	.	AISGAGVGYT
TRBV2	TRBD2	ASGLAGTGELF
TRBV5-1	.	ASRPGTPNTGELF
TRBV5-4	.	ASSPRENTEAF
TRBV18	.	ASSPGTDSGNTIY
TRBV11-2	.	ASSPRSADTQY
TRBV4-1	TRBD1	ASSRDRVGYEQY
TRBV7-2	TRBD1	ASSFGPRDRGLNEQF